A selection of T cell receptor beta chains follows, all from one sample in a study of PD-1 blockade in classical Hodgkin lymphoma. The assay was immunoSEQ multiplex PCR, and TCRdb's table has in-frame clones only and misses some. The repertoire holds about 22,000 clones, approximately 65% seen once, with around 1.2% in the top ten. Specimen: CD4+ T cells from blood, collected before the fourth cycle of nivolumab. All receptors derive from a human donor with classical Hodgkin lymphoma. Both conserved end residues are part of each CDR3. Fields, in order: J gene, clone size, V gene, CDR3 length, D gene, CDR3 protein, CDR3 DNA. D genes are given only for firm matches. Only some rows state a clone size, as once, few, many or a class for expanded clones.

J: TRBJ1-1
size: NA
V: TRBV30
length: 11
D: NA
CDR3: CAWSVGGEAFF
DNA: TGTGCCTGGAGTGTTGGAGGAGAAGCTTTCTTT

J: TRBJ2-3
size: NA
V: TRBV21-1
length: 17
D: NA
CDR3: CASSKAREISLADTQYF
DNA: TGTGCCAGCAGCAAAGCTCGGGAGATCTCTCTTGCGGATACGCAGTATTTT

J: TRBJ2-7
size: NA
V: TRBV7-2
length: 15
D: TRBD1
CDR3: CASSLGQGPTYEQYF
DNA: TGTGCCAGCAGCTTGGGACAGGGGCCCACCTACGAGCAGTACTTC

J: TRBJ2-2
size: NA
V: TRBV6-1
length: 14
D: NA
CDR3: CASSEQGNTGELFF
DNA: TGTGCCAGCAGCGAACAGGGAAACACCGGGGAGCTGTTTTTT

J: TRBJ1-4
size: NA
V: TRBV19
length: 14
D: NA
CDR3: CASSTGPYNEKLFF
DNA: TGTGCCAGTAGTACCGGACCGTATAATGAAAAACTGTTTTTT

J: TRBJ2-7
size: few
V: TRBV19
length: 18
D: TRBD1
CDR3: CASSVTSPGQGARNEQYF
DNA: TGTGCCAGTAGTGTTACATCTCCGGGACAGGGGGCGCGGAACGAGCAGTACTTC

J: TRBJ1-5
size: few
V: TRBV28
length: 16
D: TRBD1
CDR3: CASSLLGQSSNQPQHF
DNA: TGTGCCAGCAGTTTATTGGGACAGAGTAGCAATCAGCCCCAGCATTTT

J: TRBJ2-3
size: NA
V: TRBV6-4
length: 12
D: NA
CDR3: CASSGGADTQYF
DNA: TGTGCCAGCAGTGGTGGAGCAGATACGCAGTATTTT

J: TRBJ2-7
size: NA
V: TRBV5-5
length: 13
D: NA
CDR3: CASSLSLTYEQYF
DNA: TGTGCCAGCAGCTTGTCACTTACCTACGAGCAGTACTTC

J: TRBJ2-5
size: NA
V: TRBV7-9
length: 15
D: NA
CDR3: CASSLEGRSQETQYF
DNA: TGTGCCAGCAGCTTAGAGGGGCGCTCCCAAGAGACCCAGTACTTC

J: TRBJ2-7
size: NA
V: TRBV28
length: 15
D: TRBD2
CDR3: CASSLTLAGAYEQYF
DNA: TGTGCCAGCAGTTTAACCCTAGCGGGGGCCTACGAGCAGTACTTC

J: TRBJ1-2
size: NA
V: TRBV29-1
length: 11
D: NA
CDR3: CSYLTGLGYTF
DNA: TGCAGCTATTTAACAGGTCTTGGCTACACCTTC

J: TRBJ2-7
size: NA
V: TRBV7-2
length: 15
D: TRBD1
CDR3: CASSLTGTGGYEQYF
DNA: TGTGCCAGCAGCTTGACCGGGACAGGGGGCTACGAGCAGTACTTC

J: TRBJ2-7
size: NA
V: TRBV2
length: 14
D: TRBD1
CDR3: CASSERQGPYERYF
DNA: TGTGCCAGCAGTGAGCGACAGGGACCATACGAGCGGTACTTC

J: TRBJ2-3
size: NA
V: TRBV28
length: 13
D: NA
CDR3: CASSFIIPDTQYF
DNA: TGTGCCAGCAGCTTCATAATTCCAGATACGCAGTATTTT

J: TRBJ2-7
size: NA
V: TRBV7-2
length: 14
D: NA
CDR3: CASSRNRATDEQYF
DNA: TGTGCCAGCAGCCGGAACAGGGCTACGGACGAGCAGTACTTC

J: TRBJ2-7
size: NA
V: TRBV27
length: 14
D: TRBD1
CDR3: CASSFWDRVHEQYF
DNA: TGTGCCAGCAGTTTTTGGGACAGGGTCCACGAGCAGTACTTC

J: TRBJ1-3
size: NA
V: TRBV7-6
length: 16
D: NA
CDR3: CASSPLFGGLWNTIYF
DNA: TGTGCCAGCAGCCCCCTATTTGGAGGGCTTTGGAACACCATATATTTT

J: TRBJ1-2
size: NA
V: TRBV28
length: 11
D: TRBD1
CDR3: CASSPGGAYTF
DNA: TGTGCCAGCAGCCCAGGGGGCGCCTACACCTTC

J: TRBJ2-7
size: NA
V: TRBV6-5
length: 14
D: TRBD2
CDR3: CASSSPGGPYEQYF
DNA: TGTGCCAGCAGCTCCCCGGGGGGGCCCTACGAGCAGTACTTC

J: TRBJ2-7
size: NA
V: TRBV7-9
length: 15
D: TRBD1
CDR3: CASSSPGQSTYEQYF
DNA: TGTGCCAGCAGCTCTCCGGGACAGAGTACCTACGAGCAGTACTTC

J: TRBJ1-3
size: NA
V: TRBV11-3
length: 18
D: NA
CDR3: CASSLDAGPGYAGNTIYF
DNA: TGTGCCAGCAGCTTAGACGCGGGGCCGGGGTATGCTGGAAACACCATATATTTT

J: TRBJ2-3
size: NA
V: TRBV4-3
length: 15
D: TRBD2
CDR3: CASSLSGAGTDTQYF
DNA: TGCGCCAGCAGCCTTAGCGGGGCCGGCACAGATACGCAGTATTTT

J: TRBJ1-1
size: NA
V: TRBV18
length: 14
D: NA
CDR3: CASSPRGEGTEAFF
DNA: TGTGCCAGCTCACCACGGGGCGAGGGCACTGAAGCTTTCTTT

J: TRBJ2-7
size: NA
V: TRBV5-4
length: 13
D: NA
CDR3: CASSSPDEYEQYF
DNA: TGTGCCAGCAGCTCCCCGGATGAATACGAGCAGTACTTC

J: TRBJ1-1
size: NA
V: TRBV11-2
length: 14
D: NA
CDR3: CASSFGPGSTEAFF
DNA: TGTGCCAGCAGCTTTGGGCCCGGGAGCACTGAAGCTTTCTTT

J: TRBJ1-2
size: NA
V: TRBV9
length: 14
D: NA
CDR3: CASSVRGWDGGYTF
DNA: TGTGCCAGCAGCGTAAGGGGATGGGACGGGGGCTACACCTTC

J: TRBJ2-5
size: NA
V: TRBV4-1
length: 18
D: TRBD2
CDR3: CASSQDEAGGRVRETQYF
DNA: TGCGCCAGCAGCCAAGATGAAGCGGGGGGGCGGGTGAGGGAGACCCAGTACTTC

J: TRBJ2-3
size: NA
V: TRBV7-6
length: 15
D: TRBD1
CDR3: CASSFSGGSTDTQYF
DNA: TGTGCCAGCAGCTTTTCAGGGGGTAGCACAGATACGCAGTATTTT

J: TRBJ1-2
size: few
V: TRBV29-1
length: 13
D: NA
CDR3: CSAAREGLGGYTF
DNA: TGCAGCGCGGCCCGAGAGGGGTTGGGTGGCTACACCTTC

J: TRBJ2-3
size: NA
V: TRBV14
length: 16
D: NA
CDR3: CASSHPGTSYTDTQYF
DNA: TGTGCCAGCAGCCACCCCGGGACTTCATACACAGATACGCAGTATTTT

J: TRBJ2-7
size: few
V: TRBV7-9
length: 14
D: TRBD1
CDR3: CASSEGTGSYEQYF
DNA: TGTGCCAGCAGCGAGGGGACAGGCTCCTACGAGCAGTACTTC

J: TRBJ2-7
size: NA
V: TRBV5-4
length: 13
D: NA
CDR3: CASSLRGNYEQYF
DNA: TGTGCCAGCAGCTTGCGGGGGAACTACGAGCAGTACTTC

J: TRBJ1-5
size: NA
V: TRBV6-1
length: 14
D: NA
CDR3: CASSDSLSNQPQHF
DNA: TGTGCCAGCAGTGACAGTTTGAGCAATCAGCCCCAGCATTTT

J: TRBJ2-7
size: NA
V: TRBV28
length: 14
D: TRBD1
CDR3: CASSLPQGAYEQYF
DNA: TGTGCCAGCAGTTTACCCCAGGGGGCATACGAGCAGTACTTC

J: TRBJ1-2
size: few
V: TRBV5-6
length: 13
D: NA
CDR3: CASSLSLLGGYTF
DNA: TGTGCCAGCAGCTTGAGCCTCCTAGGAGGCTACACCTTC

J: TRBJ1-1
size: few
V: TRBV14
length: 12
D: NA
CDR3: CASSQRNAEAFF
DNA: TGTGCCAGCAGCCAAAGGAACGCTGAAGCTTTCTTT

J: TRBJ1-4
size: NA
V: TRBV6-5
length: 15
D: TRBD1
CDR3: CASSYYRGFNEKLFF
DNA: TGTGCCAGCAGTTACTACAGGGGGTTTAATGAAAAACTGTTTTTT

J: TRBJ2-1
size: NA
V: TRBV7-9
length: 19
D: TRBD2
CDR3: CASSLDVASGPSSYNEQFF
DNA: TGTGCCAGCAGCTTAGATGTTGCTAGCGGGCCTAGCTCCTACAATGAGCAGTTCTTC

J: TRBJ2-7
size: NA
V: TRBV29-1
length: 11
D: NA
CDR3: CSVRVGHEQYF
DNA: TGCAGCGTCAGGGTAGGCCACGAGCAGTACTTC

J: TRBJ2-7
size: NA
V: TRBV2
length: 14
D: NA
CDR3: CASSVNRVPYEQYF
DNA: TGTGCCAGCAGTGTCAACAGGGTCCCCTACGAGCAGTACTTC

J: TRBJ2-7
size: NA
V: TRBV10-3
length: 14
D: TRBD2
CDR3: CAISELAGGYEQYF
DNA: TGTGCCATCAGTGAACTAGCGGGGGGCTACGAGCAGTACTTC

J: TRBJ2-7
size: NA
V: TRBV4-2
length: 15
D: NA
CDR3: CASSQDPEGWDEQYF
DNA: TGTGCCAGCAGCCAAGATCCTGAGGGATGGGACGAGCAGTACTTC

J: TRBJ1-2
size: NA
V: TRBV2
length: 15
D: TRBD1
CDR3: CASSERTGLNYGYTF
DNA: TGTGCCAGCAGCGAACGGACAGGGTTGAACTATGGCTACACCTTC

J: TRBJ1-1
size: NA
V: TRBV13
length: 11
D: NA
CDR3: CASSLGGEAFF
DNA: TGTGCCAGCAGCCTAGGAGGGGAAGCTTTCTTT

J: TRBJ1-1
size: few
V: TRBV5-1
length: 13
D: NA
CDR3: CASSPTTLHEAFF
DNA: TGCGCCAGCAGTCCTACCACGTTACATGAAGCTTTCTTT

J: TRBJ2-1
size: NA
V: TRBV15
length: 12
D: NA
CDR3: CASRDIYNEQFF
DNA: TGTGCCAGCCGGGACATTTACAATGAGCAGTTCTTC

J: TRBJ2-5
size: NA
V: TRBV6-6
length: 14
D: NA
CDR3: CASSEVELQETQYF
DNA: TGTGCCAGCAGTGAGGTTGAACTCCAAGAGACCCAGTACTTC

J: TRBJ2-7
size: NA
V: TRBV5-1
length: 15
D: TRBD1
CDR3: CASSWTGTGSYEQYF
DNA: TGCGCCAGCAGCTGGACCGGGACAGGGTCCTACGAGCAGTACTTC

J: TRBJ2-7
size: NA
V: TRBV6-8
length: 18
D: TRBD2
CDR3: CASSYGTSGGHVPYEQYF
DNA: TGTGCCAGCAGTTACGGGACTAGCGGGGGACATGTACCCTACGAGCAGTACTTC

J: TRBJ2-1
size: NA
V: TRBV6-1
length: 12
D: NA
CDR3: CASSEGLVTQFF
DNA: TGTGCCAGCAGTGAAGGGCTAGTTACGCAGTTCTTC

J: TRBJ2-1
size: NA
V: TRBV7-7
length: 13
D: NA
CDR3: CASSSRERDEQFF
DNA: TGTGCTAGCAGCTCCAGGGAGCGGGATGAGCAGTTCTTC

J: TRBJ2-5
size: NA
V: TRBV5-1
length: 15
D: NA
CDR3: CASSLEGRGQETQYF
DNA: TGCGCCAGCAGCTTGGAAGGCAGAGGCCAAGAGACCCAGTACTTC

J: TRBJ2-5
size: NA
V: TRBV19
length: 12
D: NA
CDR3: CASSMGRETQYF
DNA: TGTGCCAGTAGTATGGGCAGGGAGACCCAGTACTTC